A selection of T cell receptor beta chains follows, all from one sample in a study of cytomegalovirus exposure and HLA in healthy donors. Measured with immunoSEQ multiplex PCR; TCRdb has only the in-frame clones, and not every one. The table lists some 84,000 clones. Sequenced: PBMCs. The receptors stem from a man aged 50 to 59 in good health and CMV-seronegative. Each CDR3 is given with its conserved first and last residue. A D gene is named only where the DNA matches it firmly.

d_call: TRBD1
v_call: TRBV4-1
j_call: TRBJ2-2
cdr3_aa: CASSVYRGTNTGELFF
cdr3_nt: TGCGCCAGCAGCGTCTACAGGGGAACGAACACCGGGGAGCTGTTTTTT

d_call: TRBD1
v_call: TRBV5-5
j_call: TRBJ2-5
cdr3_aa: CASSLAMTSRTGQETQYF
cdr3_nt: TGTGCCAGCAGCTTGGCCATGACTTCCCGGACAGGCCAAGAGACCCAGTACTTC

d_call: .
v_call: TRBV10-3
j_call: TRBJ2-2
cdr3_aa: CAISESSRGNTGELFF
cdr3_nt: TGTGCCATCAGTGAGTCGAGTAGGGGCAACACCGGGGAGCTGTTTTTT

d_call: .
v_call: TRBV5-1
j_call: TRBJ2-3
cdr3_aa: CASSLGAGGSTDTQYF
cdr3_nt: TGCGCCAGCAGCTTGGGAGCGGGCGGTAGCACAGATACGCAGTATTTT

d_call: TRBD1
v_call: TRBV7-2
j_call: TRBJ2-1
cdr3_aa: CASNKAQGYYSYNEQFF
cdr3_nt: TGTGCCAGCAACAAAGCACAGGGGTACTACTCCTACAATGAGCAGTTCTTC

d_call: TRBD2
v_call: TRBV5-1
j_call: TRBJ2-3
cdr3_aa: CASSVGLARPDTQYF
cdr3_nt: TGCGCCAGCAGCGTCGGACTAGCGAGACCGGATACGCAGTATTTT

d_call: .
v_call: TRBV6-1
j_call: TRBJ1-1
cdr3_aa: CASSEWQMNTEAFF
cdr3_nt: TGTGCCAGCAGTGAATGGCAGATGAACACTGAAGCTTTCTTT

d_call: TRBD2
v_call: TRBV9
j_call: TRBJ2-7
cdr3_aa: CASSLRDYPLYEQYF
cdr3_nt: TGTGCCAGCAGCCTGCGGGACTACCCTCTTTACGAGCAGTACTTC

d_call: .
v_call: TRBV7-9
j_call: TRBJ2-7
cdr3_aa: CASSLAGQKYSYEQYF
cdr3_nt: TGTGCCAGCAGCTTAGCGGGGCAAAAGTATTCCTACGAGCAGTACTTC

d_call: .
v_call: TRBV7-2
j_call: TRBJ2-7
cdr3_aa: CASSLRQGNSYEQYF
cdr3_nt: TGTGCCAGCAGCTTACGGCAGGGAAATTCCTACGAGCAGTACTTC

d_call: .
v_call: TRBV7-6
j_call: TRBJ1-2
cdr3_aa: CASSRYRDGWYGYTF
cdr3_nt: TGTGCCAGCAGCCGATACAGGGATGGATGGTATGGCTACACCTTC

d_call: .
v_call: TRBV7-3
j_call: TRBJ2-2
cdr3_aa: CASSLSGQGGGELFF
cdr3_nt: TGTGCCAGCAGCCTGTCTGGGCAGGGCGGCGGGGAGCTGTTTTTT

d_call: TRBD1
v_call: TRBV6-1
j_call: TRBJ1-2
cdr3_aa: CASRTGTAYGYTF
cdr3_nt: TGTGCCAGCAGGACCGGGACAGCCTATGGCTACACCTTC

d_call: TRBD1
v_call: TRBV6-5
j_call: TRBJ1-6
cdr3_aa: CASSQDRALNSPLHF
cdr3_nt: TGTGCCAGCAGTCAGGACAGGGCATTGAATTCACCCCTCCACTTT

d_call: .
v_call: TRBV6-1
j_call: TRBJ1-1
cdr3_aa: CASSERAGFTEAFF
cdr3_nt: TGTGCCAGCAGTGAGAGGGCTGGGTTCACTGAAGCTTTCTTT

d_call: TRBD1
v_call: TRBV6-5
j_call: TRBJ1-6
cdr3_aa: CASRPGQGSSPLHF
cdr3_nt: TGTGCCAGCAGACCGGGACAGGGGAGTTCACCCCTCCACTTT

d_call: .
v_call: TRBV28
j_call: TRBJ2-4
cdr3_aa: CASSSGGTIAKNIQYF
cdr3_nt: TGTGCCAGCAGTTCCGGCGGGACCATAGCCAAAAACATTCAGTACTTC

d_call: .
v_call: TRBV5-1
j_call: TRBJ2-2
cdr3_aa: CASSLRGSANTGELFF
cdr3_nt: TGCGCCAGCAGCTTGAGAGGGTCCGCGAACACCGGGGAGCTGTTTTTT

d_call: TRBD1
v_call: TRBV6-4
j_call: TRBJ1-5
cdr3_aa: CASSLRQGSQPQHF
cdr3_nt: TGTGCCAGCAGTCTAAGACAGGGTTCTCAGCCCCAGCATTTT

d_call: TRBD1
v_call: TRBV9
j_call: TRBJ2-7
cdr3_aa: CASSGPTGGLYEQYF
cdr3_nt: TGTGCCAGCAGCGGCCCGACAGGGGGCCTCTACGAGCAGTACTTC

d_call: .
v_call: TRBV14
j_call: TRBJ2-1
cdr3_aa: CASSQALPPNNEQFF
cdr3_nt: TGTGCCAGCAGCCAAGCTCTCCCCCCTAACAATGAGCAGTTCTTC

d_call: .
v_call: TRBV7-2
j_call: TRBJ1-5
cdr3_aa: CASSTTGVGQPQHF
cdr3_nt: TGTGCCAGCAGCACAACCGGGGTGGGTCAGCCCCAGCATTTT

d_call: .
v_call: TRBV5-1
j_call: TRBJ1-6
cdr3_aa: CASSLVYHLGSNSPLHF
cdr3_nt: TGCGCCAGCAGCTTGGTATACCATTTGGGGAGTAATTCACCCCTCCACTTT

d_call: .
v_call: TRBV27
j_call: TRBJ2-5
cdr3_aa: CASSGNRETQYF
cdr3_nt: TGTGCCAGCAGTGGAAACAGAGAGACCCAGTACTTC

d_call: TRBD1
v_call: TRBV7-9
j_call: TRBJ1-2
cdr3_aa: CASSGWTGTPYGYTF
cdr3_nt: TGTGCCAGCAGCGGCTGGACAGGGACCCCTTATGGCTACACCTTC

d_call: .
v_call: TRBV7-6
j_call: TRBJ1-5
cdr3_aa: CASSPGAAQPQHF
cdr3_nt: TGTGCCAGCAGCCCAGGGGCGGCTCAGCCCCAGCATTTT

d_call: .
v_call: TRBV10-3
j_call: TRBJ1-5
cdr3_aa: CAISEGQNQPQHF
cdr3_nt: TGTGCCATCAGTGAAGGACAGAATCAGCCCCAGCATTTT

d_call: TRBD1
v_call: TRBV19
j_call: TRBJ1-1
cdr3_aa: CASSKTGNNAAFF
cdr3_nt: TGTGCCAGTAGTAAGACAGGGAATAATGCAGCTTTCTTT

d_call: .
v_call: TRBV4-1
j_call: TRBJ1-1
cdr3_aa: CASSQGPRQGNTEAFF
cdr3_nt: TGCGCCAGCAGCCAAGGGCCCAGGCAGGGGAACACTGAAGCTTTCTTT

d_call: TRBD1
v_call: TRBV19
j_call: TRBJ1-4
cdr3_aa: CASSTTGGYEKLFF
cdr3_nt: TGTGCCAGTAGTACGACAGGGGGCTATGAAAAACTGTTTTTT

d_call: TRBD1
v_call: TRBV30
j_call: TRBJ1-2
cdr3_aa: CASSDRAGYGYTF
cdr3_nt: TGTGCCTCCTCGGACAGGGCGGGCTATGGCTACACCTTC

d_call: TRBD1
v_call: TRBV6-6
j_call: TRBJ2-7
cdr3_aa: CASTQDRASYEQYF
cdr3_nt: TGTGCCAGCACTCAGGACAGGGCCTCCTACGAGCAGTACTTC

d_call: TRBD1
v_call: TRBV4-1
j_call: TRBJ1-3
cdr3_aa: CASSQDSGQGTGNTIYF
cdr3_nt: TGCGCCAGCAGCCAAGACTCAGGACAGGGGACTGGAAACACCATATATTTT

d_call: .
v_call: TRBV19
j_call: TRBJ2-3
cdr3_aa: CASSTSGDTQYF
cdr3_nt: TGTGCCAGTAGTACAAGCGGAGATACGCAGTATTTT

d_call: TRBD1
v_call: TRBV5-6
j_call: TRBJ1-1
cdr3_aa: CASSSSDRGRTEAFF
cdr3_nt: TGTGCCAGCAGCTCCTCCGACAGGGGGCGAACTGAAGCTTTCTTT